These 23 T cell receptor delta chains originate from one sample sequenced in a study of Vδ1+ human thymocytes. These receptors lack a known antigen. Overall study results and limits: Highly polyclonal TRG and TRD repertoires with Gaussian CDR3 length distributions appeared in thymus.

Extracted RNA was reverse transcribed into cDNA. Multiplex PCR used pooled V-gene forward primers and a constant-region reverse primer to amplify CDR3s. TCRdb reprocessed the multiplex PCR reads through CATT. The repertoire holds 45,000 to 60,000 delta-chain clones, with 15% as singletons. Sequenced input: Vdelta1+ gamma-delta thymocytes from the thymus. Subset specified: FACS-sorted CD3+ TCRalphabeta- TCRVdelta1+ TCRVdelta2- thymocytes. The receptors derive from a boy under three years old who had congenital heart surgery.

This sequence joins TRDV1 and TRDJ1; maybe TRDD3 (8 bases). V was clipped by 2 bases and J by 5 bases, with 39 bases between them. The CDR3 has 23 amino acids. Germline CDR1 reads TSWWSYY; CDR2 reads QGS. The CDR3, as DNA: TGTGCTCTTGGGGAAGTTCAGGGGTATTCCTACGATCCCTGGGGGACTCTAAAAGATAAACTCATCTTT. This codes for CALGEVQGYSYDPWGTLKDKLIF.

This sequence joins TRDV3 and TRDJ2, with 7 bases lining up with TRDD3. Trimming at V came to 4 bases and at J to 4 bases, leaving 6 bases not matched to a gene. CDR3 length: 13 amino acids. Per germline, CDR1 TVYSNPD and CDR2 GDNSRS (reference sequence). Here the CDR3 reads CASHTGETAQLFF. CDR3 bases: TGTGCCTCCCACACTGGGGAGACAGCACAACTCTTCTTT.

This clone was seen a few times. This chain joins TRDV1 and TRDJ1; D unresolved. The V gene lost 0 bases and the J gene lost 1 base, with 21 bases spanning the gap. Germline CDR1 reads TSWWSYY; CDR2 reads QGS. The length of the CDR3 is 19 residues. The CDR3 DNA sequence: TGTGCTCTTGGGGAACTAGGGCGTTTTGGAGACGCCCGCACCGATAAACTCATCTTT. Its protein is CALGELGRFGDARTDKLIF.

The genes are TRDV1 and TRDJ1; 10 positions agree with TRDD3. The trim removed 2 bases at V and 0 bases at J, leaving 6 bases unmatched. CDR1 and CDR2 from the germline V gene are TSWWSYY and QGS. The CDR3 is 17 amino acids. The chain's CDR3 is CALGEYGGYAYTDKLIF. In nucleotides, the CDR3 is TGTGCTCTTGGGGAATACGGGGGATACGCGTACACCGATAAACTCATCTTT.

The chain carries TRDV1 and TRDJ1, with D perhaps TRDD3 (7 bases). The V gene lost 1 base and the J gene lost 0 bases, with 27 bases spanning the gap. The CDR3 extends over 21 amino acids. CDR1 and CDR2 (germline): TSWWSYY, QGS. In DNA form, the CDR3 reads TGTGCTCTTGGGGAACGGCAGGGTCCTACTCTGGGGGCCGCGTACACCGATAAACTCATCTTT. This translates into CALGERQGPTLGAAYTDKLIF.

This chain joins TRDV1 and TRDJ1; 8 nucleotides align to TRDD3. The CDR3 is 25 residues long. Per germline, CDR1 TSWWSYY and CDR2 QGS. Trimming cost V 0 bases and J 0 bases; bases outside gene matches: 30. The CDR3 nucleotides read TGTGCTCTTGGGGAACTGCCCCATTCTTTAGGCGTCCAATGGGGGATTCCTAGGTACACCGATAAACTCATCTTT. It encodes CALGELPHSLGVQWGIPRYTDKLIF.

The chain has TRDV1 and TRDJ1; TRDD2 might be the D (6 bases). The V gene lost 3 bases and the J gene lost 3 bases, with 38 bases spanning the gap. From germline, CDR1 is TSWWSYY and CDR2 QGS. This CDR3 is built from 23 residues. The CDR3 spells CALGDRCGLPRLKGRGVSDKLIF. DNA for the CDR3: TGTGCTCTTGGGGACCGCTGTGGCCTTCCCCGTTTGAAAGGCCGGGGAGTTTCCGATAAACTCATCTTT.

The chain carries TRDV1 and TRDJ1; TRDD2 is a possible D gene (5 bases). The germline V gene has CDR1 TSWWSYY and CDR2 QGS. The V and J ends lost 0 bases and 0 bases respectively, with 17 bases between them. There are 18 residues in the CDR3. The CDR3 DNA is TGTGCTCTTGGGGAACTCCCTACATGTACTGCTTACACCGATAAACTCATCTTT. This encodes CALGELPTCTAYTDKLIF.

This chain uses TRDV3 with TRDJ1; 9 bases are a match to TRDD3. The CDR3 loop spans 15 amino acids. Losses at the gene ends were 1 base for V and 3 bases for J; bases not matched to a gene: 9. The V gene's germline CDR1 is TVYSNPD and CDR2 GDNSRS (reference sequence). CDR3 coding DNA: TGTGCCTTTACCGATGAACTGGGGGACCCCGATAAACTCATCTTT. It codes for CAFTDELGDPDKLIF.

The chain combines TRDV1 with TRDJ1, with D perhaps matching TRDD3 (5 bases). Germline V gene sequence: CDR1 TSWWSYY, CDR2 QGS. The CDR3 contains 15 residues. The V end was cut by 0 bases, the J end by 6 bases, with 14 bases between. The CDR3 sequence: CALGELAPYVNKLIF. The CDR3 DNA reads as TGTGCTCTTGGGGAACTAGCTCCATACGTCAATAAACTCATCTTT.

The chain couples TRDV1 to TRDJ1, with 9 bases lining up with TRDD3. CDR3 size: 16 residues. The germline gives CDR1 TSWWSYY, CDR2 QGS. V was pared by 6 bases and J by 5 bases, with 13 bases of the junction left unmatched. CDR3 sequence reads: CALGLQGGYFPDKLIF. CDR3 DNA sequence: TGTGCTCTTGGTCTGCAAGGGGGATACTTCCCAGATAAACTCATCTTT.

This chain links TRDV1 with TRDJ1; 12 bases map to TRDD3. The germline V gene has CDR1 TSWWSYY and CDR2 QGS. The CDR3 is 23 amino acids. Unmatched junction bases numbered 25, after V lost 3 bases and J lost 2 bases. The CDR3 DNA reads TGTGCTCTTGGGGACTTCCACTGCAACGTATCCTGGGGGATACGCGGTCCGACCGATAAACTCATCTTT. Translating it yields CALGDFHCNVSWGIRGPTDKLIF.

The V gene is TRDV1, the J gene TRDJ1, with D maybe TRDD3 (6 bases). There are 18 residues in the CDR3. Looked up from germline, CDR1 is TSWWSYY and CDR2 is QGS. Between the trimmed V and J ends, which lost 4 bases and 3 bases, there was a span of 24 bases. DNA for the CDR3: TGTGCTCTTGGGGGATATCCTTACTGGGACTTAGGGTCCGATAAACTCATCTTT. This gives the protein CALGGYPYWDLGSDKLIF.

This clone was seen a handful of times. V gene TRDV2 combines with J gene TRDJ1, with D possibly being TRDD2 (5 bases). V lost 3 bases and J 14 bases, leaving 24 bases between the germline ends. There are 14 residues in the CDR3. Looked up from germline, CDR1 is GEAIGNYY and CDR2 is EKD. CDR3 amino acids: CACDPTLPTMTLIF. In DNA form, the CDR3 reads TGTGCCTGTGACCCTACCCTACCCACGATGACTCTAATCTTT.

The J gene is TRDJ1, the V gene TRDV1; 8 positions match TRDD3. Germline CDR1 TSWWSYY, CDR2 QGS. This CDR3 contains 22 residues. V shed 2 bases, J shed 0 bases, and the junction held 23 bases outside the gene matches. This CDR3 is CALGESRTEIRLGVLYTDKLIF. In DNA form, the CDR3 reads TGTGCTCTTGGGGAATCAAGGACGGAAATCCGACTGGGGGTCCTATACACCGATAAACTCATCTTT.

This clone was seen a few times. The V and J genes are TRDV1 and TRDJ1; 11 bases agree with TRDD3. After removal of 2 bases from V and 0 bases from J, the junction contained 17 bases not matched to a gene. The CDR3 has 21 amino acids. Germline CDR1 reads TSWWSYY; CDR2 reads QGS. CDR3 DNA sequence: TGTGCTCTTGGGGAAATTCCCCCCAAACTGGGGGATAGCTTGTACACCGATAAACTCATCTTT. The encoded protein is CALGEIPPKLGDSLYTDKLIF.

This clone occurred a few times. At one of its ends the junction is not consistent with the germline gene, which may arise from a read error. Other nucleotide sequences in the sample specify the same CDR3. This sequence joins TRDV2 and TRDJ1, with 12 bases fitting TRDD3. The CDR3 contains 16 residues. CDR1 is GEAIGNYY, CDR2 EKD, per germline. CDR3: CACDTYWGIQTDKLIF. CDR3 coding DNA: TGTGCCTGTGACACGTACTGGGGGATACAGACCGATAAACTTATCTTT.

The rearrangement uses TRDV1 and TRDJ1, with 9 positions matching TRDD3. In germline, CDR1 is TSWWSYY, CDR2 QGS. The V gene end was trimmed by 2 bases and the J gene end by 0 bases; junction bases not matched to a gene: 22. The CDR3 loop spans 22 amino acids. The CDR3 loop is CALGEGVPPVTYWGKYTDKLIF. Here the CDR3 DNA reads TGTGCTCTTGGGGAAGGGGTACCTCCCGTCACTTACTGGGGGAAGTACACCGATAAACTCATCTTT.

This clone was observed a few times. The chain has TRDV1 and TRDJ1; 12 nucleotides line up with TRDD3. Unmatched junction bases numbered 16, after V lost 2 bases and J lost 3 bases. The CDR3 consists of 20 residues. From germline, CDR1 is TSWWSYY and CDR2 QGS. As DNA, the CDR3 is TGTGCTCTTGGGGAATACTCTCCCGTTTCCACTGGGGGATACCCCGATAAACTCATCTTT. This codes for CALGEYSPVSTGGYPDKLIF.

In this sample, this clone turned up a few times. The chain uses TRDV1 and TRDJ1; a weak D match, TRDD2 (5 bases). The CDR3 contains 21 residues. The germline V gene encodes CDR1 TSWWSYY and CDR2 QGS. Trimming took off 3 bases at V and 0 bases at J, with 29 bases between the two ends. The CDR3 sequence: CALGEPLRGVIPGAYTDKLIF. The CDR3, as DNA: TGTGCTCTTGGGGAGCCCCTACGGGGTGTAATCCCCGGGGCGTACACCGATAAACTCATCTTT.

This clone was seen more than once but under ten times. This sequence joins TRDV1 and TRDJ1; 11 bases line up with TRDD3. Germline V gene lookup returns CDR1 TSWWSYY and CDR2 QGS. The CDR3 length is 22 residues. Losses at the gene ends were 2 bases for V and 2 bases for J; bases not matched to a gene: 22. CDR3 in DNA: TGTGCTCTTGGGGAAATCCGGGAAACTAAATTGGGGGATACGGGGTGGACCGATAAACTCATCTTT. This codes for CALGEIRETKLGDTGWTDKLIF.

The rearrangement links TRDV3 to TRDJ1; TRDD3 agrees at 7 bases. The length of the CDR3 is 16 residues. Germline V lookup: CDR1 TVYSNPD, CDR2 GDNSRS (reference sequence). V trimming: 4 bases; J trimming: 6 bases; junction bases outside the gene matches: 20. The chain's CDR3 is CASPFWGTRCWHKLIF. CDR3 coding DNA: TGTGCCTCCCCGTTTTGGGGGACACGGTGTTGGCATAAACTCATCTTT.

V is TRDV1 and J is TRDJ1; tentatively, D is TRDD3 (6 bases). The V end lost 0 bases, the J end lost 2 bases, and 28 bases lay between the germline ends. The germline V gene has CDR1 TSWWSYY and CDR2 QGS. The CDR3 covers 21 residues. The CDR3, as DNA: TGTGCTCTTGGGGAACTAACCACTTTCTACGTGAGGGGGGAACAGACCGATAAACTCATCTTT. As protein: CALGELTTFYVRGEQTDKLIF.